These 16 T cell receptor beta chains were sequenced from one sample in a study of T cells in localized non-small cell lung cancer. Profiling relied on immunoSEQ multiplex PCR, and the TCRdb table lists in-frame clones only, not all of them. Among 1,500 to 2,000 clones listed, under 25% were seen once. Specimen: lung tumor tissue, collected before any cancer treatment. All receptors come from a male donor aged 60 or over with stage II lung adenocarcinoma.

This clone has a handful of counts. The CDR3 DNA reads as TGTGCCAGCAGCTTGGACAGGGGGCGCCGCTACGAGCAGTACTTC. It encodes CASSLDRGRRYEQYF. J is TRBJ2-7 and V is TRBV11-3; 11 positions agree with TRBD1. The V and J ends lost 3 bases and 3 bases, in that order; junction bases with no gene match: 4. CDR3 length: 15 amino acids. Per the germline V gene, CDR1 is SGHNT and CDR2 is YENEEA.

The rearrangement joins TRBV19 to TRBJ1-3, with no clear D. The V gene lost 9 bases and the J gene lost 0 bases, with 12 bases spanning the gap. Germline lookup yields CDR1 LNHDA and CDR2 SQIVND (reference sequence). The CDR3 is made up of 14 amino acids. Here the CDR3 DNA reads TGTGCCAGCATGTGGGGTCCCTCTGGAAACACCATATATTTT. It encodes CASMWGPSGNTIYF. Using reference TRBV19 and TRBJ1-3 for the parts outside the CDR3, the full variable domain is DGGITQSPKYLFRKEGQNVTLSCEQNLNHDAMYWYRQDPGQGLRLIYYSQIVNDFQKGDIAEGYSVSREKKESFPLTVTSAQKNPTAFYLCASMWGPSGNTIYFGEGSWLTVV.

This clone occurred once. The chain carries TRBV19 and TRBJ1-5; the match to TRBD1 covers 9 bases. The ends lost 5 bases at V and 9 bases at J; junction bases unmatched: 8. Germline CDR1 reads LNHDA; CDR2 reads SQIVND (reference sequence). The CDR3 is 14 amino acids. CDR3 DNA: TGTGCCAGTAGTTCTCGGGACAGGGCTGGGCCCCAGCATTTT. Its translation is CASSSRDRAGPQHF.

This sequence joins TRBV18 and TRBJ2-1, with 8 bases lining up with TRBD1. With 8 bases clipped from V and 4 bases from J, the junction kept 7 bases outside the gene matches. CDR1 and CDR2 from the germline V gene are KGHSH and LQKENI. The CDR3 runs 14 residues. CDR3: CASAQGATYNEQFF. The CDR3 region has the DNA TGTGCCAGCGCTCAGGGGGCAACTTACAATGAGCAGTTCTTC.

This clone has just a few counts. The chain links TRBV4-1 to TRBJ2-3; 9 positions match TRBD2. Losses at the gene ends were 8 bases for V and 1 base for J; bases not matched to a gene: 7. The germline gives CDR1 MGHRA, CDR2 YSYEKL. This CDR3 is 15 amino acids long. The CDR3 DNA reads TGCGCCAGCGGCGGCGGGGGGGCAGGCACAGATACGCAGTATTTT. Protein: CASGGGGAGTDTQYF.

The rearrangement uses TRBV5-1 and TRBJ2-7; TRBD2 is a possible D gene (6 bases). Between the trimmed V and J ends, which lost 2 bases and 3 bases, there was a span of 12 bases. CDR3 length equals 14 residues. Germline CDR1 and CDR2: SGHRS and YFSETQ. CDR3 DNA: TGCGCCAGCAGCTTCGGGGACGGGGGCTACGAGCAGTACTTC. This codes for CASSFGDGGYEQYF. The full variable domain, its missing parts supplied by reference TRBV5-1 and TRBJ2-7, is KAGVTQTPRYLIKTRGQQVTLSCSPISGHRSVSWYQQTPGQGLQFLFEYFSETQRNKGNFPGRFSGRQFSNSRSEMNVSTLELGDSALYLCASSFGDGGYEQYFGPGTRLTVT.

The CDR3 reads CASSRTSGGNEQFF. The CDR3 coding sequence is TGCGCCAGCAGCCGGACTAGCGGGGGGAATGAGCAGTTCTTC. V and J are TRBV5-1 and TRBJ2-1; 14 bases align to TRBD2. V lost 4 bases, J lost 7 bases, and 1 base stayed unmatched. This CDR3 is built from 14 residues. The germline CDR1 and CDR2 sequences are SGHRS and YFSETQ.

The rearrangement links TRBV15 to TRBJ2-5; the D gene is possibly TRBD2 (6 bases). V was cut by 8 bases and J by 5 bases, with 18 bases left in between. The CDR3 spans 14 residues. Germline V lookup: CDR1 LNHNV, CDR2 YYDKDF (reference sequence). The CDR3 DNA reads as TGTGCCACCCGGCATCCGGGAGCCCGGGAGACCCAGTACTTC. Its translation: CATRHPGARETQYF.

Sample share makes this clone medium-sized (0.01 to 0.1%). The chain uses TRBV6-8 and TRBJ1-2; D not certain. The V end was cut by 6 bases, the J end by 7 bases, with 15 bases between. Germline CDR1 reads MNHGY; CDR2 reads SAAAGT. The CDR3 sequence is 13 residues long. The DNA for the CDR3 is TGTGCCAGCAGCTGGACTCCTTCGGGTGGCTACACCTTC. Amino acid sequence: CASSWTPSGGYTF.

The chain combines TRBV6-8 with TRBJ2-1; TRBD2 matches at 8 bases. This CDR3 comprises 14 residues. With 5 bases clipped from V and 7 bases from J, the junction kept 7 bases outside the gene matches. CDR1 and CDR2 from the germline V gene are MNHGY and SAAAGT. CDR3 DNA: TGTGCCAGCAGTCCTTCCGGGACTAGTAATGAGCAGTTCTTC. Protein: CASSPSGTSNEQFF.

The J gene is TRBJ2-1, the V gene TRBV2; D not certain. Trimming left V 6 bases short and J 0 bases short, with 15 bases between. This CDR3 contains 16 residues. Germline CDR1 and CDR2: SNHLY and FYNNEI. The CDR3 DNA reads as TGTGCCAGCAGACCACAACTTGAGAGCTCCTACAATGAGCAGTTCTTC. Translation: CASRPQLESSYNEQFF.

This clone rates as medium-sized. The V and J genes are TRBV11-3 and TRBJ2-1; D assignment may be TRBD1 or TRBD2 (5 bases each). This CDR3 comprises 15 residues. Germline V lookup: CDR1 SGHNT, CDR2 YENEEA. Trimming left V 3 bases short and J 3 bases short, with 12 bases between. The CDR3 loop is CASSFSGTFYNEQFF. The CDR3 DNA follows: TGTGCCAGCAGCTTCTCCGGGACGTTCTACAATGAGCAGTTCTTC.

The chain joins TRBV9 to TRBJ1-1, with 7 bases identical to TRBD1. Germline trimming cut 4 bases from V and 4 bases from J; bases unmatched to any gene: 4. The CDR3 is made up of 13 amino acids. Germline V lookup: CDR1 SGDLS, CDR2 YYNGEE. The CDR3 spells CASSSTGSTEAFF. In DNA, the CDR3 is TGTGCCAGCAGCTCGACAGGGAGCACTGAAGCTTTCTTT.

This clone showed up just a few times. J is TRBJ1-5 and V is TRBV6-8; 8 bases are a match to TRBD1. This CDR3 contains 15 residues. With V trimmed by 5 bases and J by 3 bases, 6 bases remained unmatched. CDR1 MNHGY and CDR2 SAAAGT come from the germline V gene. CDR3 in DNA: TGTGCCAGCAGTCGGGACAGGTGGGACAATCAGCCCCAGCATTTT. This sequence encodes CASSRDRWDNQPQHF.

The CDR3 DNA reads as TGTGCCTGGAGCCAACGTGGGGGACAGGGCGGTCAGCCCCAGCATTTT. Translating gives CAWSQRGGQGGQPQHF. V usage is TRBV30 and J usage is TRBJ1-5; 9 bases line up with TRBD1. The CDR3 length is 16 residues. Germline CDR1 GTSNPN, CDR2 SVGIG (reference sequence). Losses at the gene ends were 3 bases for V and 6 bases for J; bases not matched to a gene: 12.

This clone appeared a few times. The chain employs TRBV11-3 and TRBJ2-1; D assignment may be TRBD1 or TRBD2 (5 bases each). Trimming removed 5 bases from V and 6 bases from J, with 14 bases in between. From germline, CDR1 is SGHNT and CDR2 YENEEA. The CDR3 has 14 residues. The CDR3 sequence is CASSRVGRVNEQFF. In DNA form, the CDR3 reads TGTGCCAGCAGCCGAGTGGGGCGGGTCAATGAGCAGTTCTTC.